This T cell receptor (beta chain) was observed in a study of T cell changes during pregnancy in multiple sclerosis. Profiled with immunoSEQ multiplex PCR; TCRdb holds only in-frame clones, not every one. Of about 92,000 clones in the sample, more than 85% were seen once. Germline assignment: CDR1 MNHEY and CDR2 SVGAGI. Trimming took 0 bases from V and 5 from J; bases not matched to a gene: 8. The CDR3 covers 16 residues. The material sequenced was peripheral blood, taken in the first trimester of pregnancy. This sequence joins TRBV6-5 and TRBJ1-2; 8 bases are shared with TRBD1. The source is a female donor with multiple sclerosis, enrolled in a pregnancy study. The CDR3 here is CASSYSQGGTGYGYTF. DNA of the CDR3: TGTGCCAGCAGTTACTCACAGGGGGGAACGGGGTATGGCTACACCTTC.